Listed here are 15 T cell receptor beta chains from one sample, sequenced in a study of blood T cell repertoires in COVID-19. Some clones are missing from TCRdb's copy, which holds only in-frame ones; the method was immunoSEQ multiplex PCR. The sample shows under 250,000 clones, around four fifths of them seen only once. The sample comprised peripheral blood. The receptor set was obtained from a man in his forties with acute or convalescent COVID-19.

The CDR3 here is CASSLYHNPNYGYTF. The CDR3 DNA sequence: TGTGCCAGCAGCTTATATCACAACCCTAACTATGGCTACACCTTC. The V gene is TRBV7-9, the J gene TRBJ1-2; D call uncertain. Trimming stripped 2 bases from V and 0 bases from J, with 10 bases between. The CDR3 sequence is 15 residues long. Germline-derived CDR1 and CDR2 are SEHNR and FQNEAQ (reference sequence).

The V and J genes are TRBV19 and TRBJ1-1; D remains ambiguous. V was trimmed by 9 bases and J by 0 bases, leaving 14 bases between them. The CDR3 length is 14 residues. CDR1 LNHDA and CDR2 SQIVND come from the germline V gene (reference sequence). CDR3 sequence reads: CASTRQDLNTEAFF. CDR3 in DNA: TGTGCCAGCACCCGTCAGGACTTGAACACTGAAGCTTTCTTT.

The chain links TRBV5-1 to TRBJ2-1; TRBD1 might be the D (5 bases). CDR1 and CDR2 from the germline V gene are SGHRS and YFSETQ. CDR3 length: 12 residues. Trimming stripped 4 bases from V and 3 bases from J, with 5 bases between. CDR3 loop: CASSDSYNEQFF. CDR3 coding DNA: TGCGCCAGCAGCGACAGCTACAATGAGCAGTTCTTC.

This chain connects TRBV2 to TRBJ1-3, with 7 bases aligning to TRBD1. The V gene end was trimmed by 5 bases and the J gene end by 1 base; junction bases not matched to a gene: 8. The CDR3 consists of 16 residues. Germline V gene sequence: CDR1 SNHLY, CDR2 FYNNEI. DNA for the CDR3: TGTGCCAGCAGTTCTCAGGGGGTAGGATCTGGAAACACCATATATTTT. This gives the protein CASSSQGVGSGNTIYF.

This clone came up many times. This chain uses TRBV10-3 with TRBJ2-7; 10 nucleotides line up with TRBD2. Germline CDR1 reads ENHRY; CDR2 reads SYGVKD. Unmatched junction bases numbered 7, after V lost 7 bases and J lost 4 bases. The CDR3 has 14 amino acids. The CDR3: CAINNGLAAYEQYF. The CDR3 DNA reads TGTGCCATCAACAACGGACTAGCGGCATACGAGCAGTACTTC.

This chain links TRBV6-6 with TRBJ1-2; D possibly corresponds to TRBD1 (5 bases). The CDR3 has 15 amino acids. The germline V gene has CDR1 MNHNY and CDR2 SVGAGI (reference sequence). With 0 bases removed from V and 5 bases from J, the gap between germline ends came to 13 bases. This chain's CDR3 is CASSYSGQGGYGYTF. The CDR3 nucleotides read TGTGCCAGCAGTTACTCTGGCCAGGGCGGTTATGGCTACACCTTC.

This clone has a single count. J is TRBJ2-1 and V is TRBV29-1, with a weak D call TRBD2 (5 bases). This CDR3 is built from 15 residues. Trimming left V 3 bases short and J 0 bases short, with 12 bases between. Germline-derived CDR1 and CDR2 are SQVTM and ANQGSEA. CDR3 in amino acids: CSVDLASSSYNEQFF. Written as DNA, the CDR3 is TGCAGCGTTGATCTAGCATCGAGCTCCTACAATGAGCAGTTCTTC.

In this sample, this clone turned up a few times. The chain carries TRBV18 and TRBJ1-1, with a tentative D call TRBD1 (6 bases). V was clipped by 4 bases and J by 5 bases, with 14 bases between them. The germline V gene has CDR1 KGHSH and CDR2 LQKENI. The CDR3 contains 14 residues. CDR3 DNA: TGTGCCAGCTCACGGCTGACAGGCGCAACTGAAGCTTTCTTT. Translation gives CASSRLTGATEAFF. Full variable domain (missing parts from reference TRBV18 and TRBJ1-1): NAGVMQNPRHLVRRRGQEARLRCSPMKGHSHVYWYRQLPEEGLKFMVYLQKENIIDESGMPKERFSAEFPKEGPSILRIQQVVRGDSAAYFCASSRLTGATEAFFGQGTRLTVV.

This chain joins TRBV10-3 and TRBJ1-3; possibly TRBD1 for D (5 bases). CDR1 and CDR2 (germline): ENHRY, SYGVKD. Trimming shortened V by 3 bases and J by 2 bases, and 14 bases separated the two germline ends. CDR3 length: 16 residues. The CDR3 DNA follows: TGTGCCATCAGTGAAGGACCGGACAAGCCTGGAAACACCATATATTTT. This translates into CAISEGPDKPGNTIYF.

V usage is TRBV30 and J usage is TRBJ1-2; no firm D call. V was pared by 5 bases and J by 3 bases, with 10 bases between. The CDR3 is 12 residues long. Germline-derived CDR1 and CDR2 are GTSNPN and SVGIG (reference sequence). CDR3 sequence reads: CAWSDGDYGYTF. DNA of the CDR3: TGTGCCTGGTCGGACGGGGACTATGGCTACACCTTC.

This chain links TRBV3-1 (or the pseudogene TRBV3-2) with TRBJ1-2; no definite D call. With 4 bases removed from V and 0 bases from J, the gap between germline ends came to 6 bases. CDR1 and CDR2 (germline): LGHDT, YNNKEL (reference sequence). The CDR3 totals 13 residues. CDR3 bases: TGTGCCAGCAGCCCGCAGACTAACTATGGCTACACCTTC. Translation: CASSPQTNYGYTF.

The chain combines TRBV3-1 (or the pseudogene TRBV3-2) with TRBJ1-2; 8 bases align to TRBD1. Germline values: CDR1 LGHDT, CDR2 YNNKEL (reference sequence). Trimming at V came to 1 base and at J to 4 bases, leaving 5 bases not matched to a gene. This CDR3 has 15 amino acids. The CDR3 region is CASSQVPGGSYGYTF. CDR3 DNA sequence: TGTGCCAGCAGCCAAGTCCCAGGGGGCAGCTATGGCTACACCTTC.

This clone was counted at least ten times. The chain links TRBV27 to TRBJ1-4; D gene uncertain. Germline V gene sequence: CDR1 MNHEY, CDR2 SMNVEV (reference sequence). V lost 8 bases, J lost 8 bases, and 18 bases lay in between. The CDR3 covers 14 residues. CDR3 amino acids: CASSPLRVGEKLFF. CDR3 bases: TGTGCCAGCTCACCCCTGCGGGTCGGCGAAAAACTGTTTTTT.

This clone was counted between two and nine times. This rearrangement joins TRBV6-6 to TRBJ1-1, with no clear D. The V and J ends lost 0 bases and 0 bases respectively, with 8 bases between them. The CDR3 sequence is 15 residues long. Looked up from germline, CDR1 is MNHNY and CDR2 is SVGAGI (reference sequence). CDR3 protein: CASSYSKAVNTEAFF. The CDR3 DNA reads as TGTGCCAGCAGTTACTCGAAGGCGGTGAACACTGAAGCTTTCTTT.

The gene calls are TRBV29-1 and TRBJ2-2; 7 nucleotides match TRBD1. The junction had 3 bases not matched to a gene; V was cut back by 5 bases and J by 0 bases. The CDR3 is 14 residues long. Germline V CDR1 and CDR2: SQVTM, ANQGSEA. CDR3 DNA: TGCAGCGTTCGCCAGGGGGCGAACACCGGGGAGCTGTTTTTT. Translation gives CSVRQGANTGELFF.